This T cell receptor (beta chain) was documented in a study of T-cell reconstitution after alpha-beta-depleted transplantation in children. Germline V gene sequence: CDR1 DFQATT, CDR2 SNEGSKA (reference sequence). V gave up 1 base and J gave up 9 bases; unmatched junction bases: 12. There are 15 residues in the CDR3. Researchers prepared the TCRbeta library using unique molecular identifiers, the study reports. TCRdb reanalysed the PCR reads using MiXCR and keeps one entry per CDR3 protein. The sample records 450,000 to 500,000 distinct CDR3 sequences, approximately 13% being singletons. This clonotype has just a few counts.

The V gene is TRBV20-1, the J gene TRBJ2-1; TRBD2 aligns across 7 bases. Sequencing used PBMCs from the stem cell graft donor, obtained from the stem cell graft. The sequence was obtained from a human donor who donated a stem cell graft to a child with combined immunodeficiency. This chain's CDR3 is CSARGERGLLPEQFF. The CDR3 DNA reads TGCAGTGCTAGAGGGGAGCGGGGATTACTACCTGAGCAGTTCTTC.